This passage covers 3 T cell receptor beta chains from one sample sequenced in a study of blood T cell repertoires in COVID-19. TCRdb's copy holds only in-frame clones and misses some; the assay was immunoSEQ multiplex PCR. Here the sample spans around 87,000 clones, 75% to 90% being singletons. The sequencing sample was made of peripheral blood. These receptors were collected from a human donor with active COVID-19. The donor label of this sample is uncertain.

The chain joins TRBV10-1 to TRBJ2-2; 7 bases map to TRBD1. Germline V gene data show CDR1 as WNHNN and CDR2 as SYGVQD (reference sequence). With 3 bases clipped from V and 0 bases from J, the junction kept 7 bases outside the gene matches. The CDR3 runs to 17 residues. The CDR3 region is CASSDKGAVANTGELFF. CDR3 sequence (DNA): TGCGCCAGCAGTGATAAGGGGGCGGTCGCGAACACCGGGGAGCTGTTTTTT.

This clone turned up a few times. J is TRBJ1-5 and V is TRBV6-5; D is unresolved. Germline-derived CDR1 and CDR2 are MNHEY and SVGAGI. V was clipped by 6 bases and J by 0 bases, with 12 bases between them. The CDR3 runs to 15 residues. As DNA, the CDR3 is TGTGCCAGCAGAATAAGGGAGTATAGCAATCAGCCCCAGCATTTT. Encoded protein: CASRIREYSNQPQHF.

This sequence joins TRBV9 and TRBJ2-1; 12 positions match TRBD2. Germline V CDR1 and CDR2: SGDLS, YYNGEE. CDR3 length equals 16 residues. V trimming: 4 bases; J trimming: 8 bases; junction bases outside the gene matches: 10. For the CDR3, the DNA is TGTGCCAGCAGCCGCGCCCCTAGCGGGGGGGCGGATGAGCAGTTCTTC. Translated, it gives CASSRAPSGGADEQFF.